These 18 T cell receptor beta chains were all obtained from the same sample, sequenced in a study of T cells in Graves' hyperthyroidism and ophthalmopathy. Amplification of TCR beta CDR3 regions used RNA as the template. Carried out on the TCR CDR3, a first-round RT-PCR used the HTBI primer set. In TCRdb, the multiplex PCR reads were re-called with MiXCR into one record per CDR3 protein. The repertoire includes some 300,000 distinct CDR3 sequences, around 19% of them detected once, and under 45% sits in the top ten. The material sequenced was blood. The source of these receptors is a man aged 50-60 years with Graves' ophthalmopathy.

The V call is TRBV11-2, the J call TRBJ2-1, with D maybe TRBD2 (6 bases). Trimming stripped 8 bases from V and 4 bases from J, with 15 bases between. The CDR3 totals 14 residues. The germline V gene has CDR1 SGHAT and CDR2 FQNNGV. The CDR3 is CASGPGDPYNEQFF. The CDR3 DNA is TGTGCCAGCGGACCGGGGGACCCATACAATGAGCAGTTCTTC. Full variable domain (rest looked up from reference TRBV11-2 and TRBJ2-1): EAGVAQSPRYKIIEKRQSVAFWCNPISGHATLYWYQQILGQGPKLLIQFQNNGVVDDSQLPKDRFSAERLKGVDSTLKIQPAKLEDSAVYLCASGPGDPYNEQFFGPGTRLTVL.

V and J are TRBV28 and TRBJ2-3; D possibly matches TRBD1 or TRBD2 (5 bases each). The CDR3 is made up of 15 amino acids. Germline assignment: CDR1 MDHEN and CDR2 SYDVKM. Trimming left V 10 bases short and J 2 bases short, with 19 bases between. This CDR3 is CATYTGPKVTDTQYF. CDR3 sequence (DNA): TGTGCCACATATACGGGACCCAAAGTCACAGATACGCAGTATTTT.

At least ten counts were recorded for this clonotype. This rearrangement joins TRBV20-1 to TRBJ1-1; 8 nucleotides line up with TRBD1. Germline CDR1 DFQATT, CDR2 SNEGSKA (reference sequence). V gave up 6 bases and J gave up 1 base; unmatched junction bases: 13. This CDR3 is 16 amino acids long. CDR3 nucleotide sequence: TGCAGTGCCCCTGACAGGGGCGGGGCAAGGAACACTGAAGCTTTCTTT. Its translation: CSAPDRGGARNTEAFF.

J is TRBJ1-4 and V is TRBV29-1, with TRBD1 matching over 7 bases. The CDR3 is 14 residues long. The V gene end was trimmed by 4 bases and the J gene end by 8 bases; junction bases not matched to a gene: 10. Looked up from germline, CDR1 is SQVTM and CDR2 is ANQGSEA. CDR3 protein: CSVVRGGAEEKLFF. The DNA of the CDR3 is TGCAGCGTTGTAAGAGGGGGCGCCGAGGAAAAACTGTTTTTT.

This clonotype was seen repeatedly, ten times or more. The J gene is TRBJ2-7, the V gene TRBV5-1; 8 bases align to TRBD2. In germline, CDR1 is SGHRS, CDR2 YFSETQ. The CDR3 contains 14 residues. V dropped 4 bases and J dropped 3; count of bases not matched to a gene: 6. CDR3 protein: CASSQAGVIYEQYF. The CDR3 nucleotides read TGCGCCAGCAGCCAAGCGGGAGTGATCTACGAGCAGTACTTC.

The chain carries TRBV9 and TRBJ2-1; no definite D call. This CDR3 is built from 14 residues. The ends were cut back, 4 bases at V and 6 bases at J, with 14 bases in the middle. Germline V gene sequence: CDR1 SGDLS, CDR2 YYNGEE. The CDR3 protein is CASSPMATGNEQFF. CDR3 coding DNA: TGTGCCAGCAGCCCTATGGCTACGGGCAATGAGCAGTTCTTC.

This rearrangement joins TRBV27 to TRBJ1-2, with 8 bases identical to TRBD1. CDR3 length: 15 residues. The ends lost 3 bases at V and 3 bases at J; junction bases unmatched: 6. The germline V gene has CDR1 MNHEY and CDR2 SMNVEV (reference sequence). The CDR3 coding sequence is TGTGCCAGCAGTTTCCTCGGACAGGGTCACTATGGCTACACCTTC. The encoded protein is CASSFLGQGHYGYTF.

This clonotype was observed many times. V and J are TRBV11-2 and TRBJ2-1; unclear D gene. Trimming removed 0 bases at V and 5 bases at J, with 5 bases between. Germline lookup yields CDR1 SGHAT and CDR2 FQNNGV. The CDR3 contains 13 residues. The CDR3 region has the DNA TGTGCCAGCAGCTTAGAGACTCACAATGAGCAGTTCTTC. This gives the protein CASSLETHNEQFF.

This clonotype has only a few counts. The rearrangement uses TRBV13 and TRBJ1-4; D uncertain. CDR3 length: 17 residues. Deletions cut 2 bases from V and 5 bases from J, with 18 bases between. Germline CDR1 PRHDT, CDR2 FYEKMQ (reference sequence). Here the CDR3 reads CASSLWGFGNGNEKLFF. The CDR3 DNA reads TGTGCCAGCAGCTTATGGGGTTTCGGTAATGGGAATGAAAAACTGTTTTTT.

Ten or more counts support this clonotype. The V and J genes are TRBV2 and TRBJ2-7; 10 nucleotides line up with TRBD1. CDR1 and CDR2 (germline): SNHLY, FYNNEI. CDR3 size: 15 residues. J was trimmed by 1 base and V by 6 bases; bases with no gene match: 6. The CDR3 nucleotides are TGTGCCAGCAGGACCCCGGGACAGGGGTCCTACGAGCAGTACTTC. Encoded protein: CASRTPGQGSYEQYF.

This chain links TRBV5-5 with TRBJ1-3; D is unclear. CDR3 length: 15 residues. Trimming pared 3 bases from V and 0 bases from J, leaving 10 bases between. CDR1 SGHKS and CDR2 YYEKEE come from the germline V gene (reference sequence). CDR3 sequence: CASSWTLLSGNTIYF. Here the CDR3 DNA reads TGTGCCAGCAGCTGGACTCTACTCTCTGGAAACACCATATATTTT. The full variable domain, in which reference TRBV5-5 and TRBJ1-3 provide the parts outside the CDR3, is DAGVTQSPTHLIKTRGQQVTLRCSPISGHKSVSWYQQVLGQGPQFIFQYYEKEERGRGNFPDRFSARQFPNYSSELNVNALLLGDSALYLCASSWTLLSGNTIYFGEGSWLTVV.

This clonotype was detected ten times or more. J is TRBJ2-7 and V is TRBV20-1; D gene unclear. The germline V gene encodes CDR1 DFQATT and CDR2 SNEGSKA (reference sequence). The CDR3 has 12 residues. V lost 3 bases, J lost 2 bases, and 8 bases lay in between. The CDR3 bases are TGCAGTGCTAGCGGCGGAACCTACGAGCAGTACTTC. It is translated as CSASGGTYEQYF.

The J gene is TRBJ2-1, the V gene TRBV11-2; 7 positions match TRBD2. CDR1 and CDR2 from the germline V gene are SGHAT and FQNNGV. The V and J ends lost 3 bases and 4 bases, in that order; junction bases with no gene match: 3. There are 14 residues in the CDR3. Here the CDR3 reads CASSLLAEYNEQFF. The CDR3 DNA reads TGTGCCAGCAGCTTGCTAGCGGAGTACAATGAGCAGTTCTTC. Full variable domain (remainder filled in from reference TRBV11-2 and TRBJ2-1): EAGVAQSPRYKIIEKRQSVAFWCNPISGHATLYWYQQILGQGPKLLIQFQNNGVVDDSQLPKDRFSAERLKGVDSTLKIQPAKLEDSAVYLCASSLLAEYNEQFFGPGTRLTVL.

This clonotype has only a few counts. The chain is built from TRBV27 and TRBJ2-7; 15 bases align to TRBD2. Trimming cost V 5 bases and J 2 bases; bases outside gene matches: 7. The CDR3 runs 17 residues. Germline V gene lookup returns CDR1 MNHEY and CDR2 SMNVEV (reference sequence). The CDR3 DNA reads as TGTGCCAGCAGTCCACTGGGACTAGCGGGAGGACCCTACGAGCAGTACTTC. Its translation is CASSPLGLAGGPYEQYF.

This clonotype has more than one count but fewer than ten. The J gene is TRBJ2-1, the V gene TRBV7-3, with D perhaps matching TRBD1 (6 bases). The CDR3 extends over 15 amino acids. Trimming cost V 5 bases and J 8 bases, with 19 bases left between them. Germline lookup yields CDR1 SGHTA and CDR2 FQGTGA. The CDR3: CASSPEDSTNDEQFF. CDR3 DNA sequence: TGTGCCAGCAGCCCGGAGGACAGTACAAACGATGAGCAGTTCTTC.

This clonotype turned up a few times. This chain uses TRBV28 with TRBJ2-6; 7 bases map to TRBD1. Losses at the gene ends were 7 bases for V and 4 bases for J; bases not matched to a gene: 10. CDR3 size: 16 residues. Germline assignment: CDR1 MDHEN and CDR2 SYDVKM. In DNA form, the CDR3 reads TGTGCCAGCAACCTATCCAGGGGGACGGGGGCCAACGTCCTGACTTTC. It encodes CASNLSRGTGANVLTF.

This clonotype occurred a few times. The rearrangement joins TRBV27 to TRBJ2-3, with 9 nucleotides matching TRBD1. Germline lookup yields CDR1 MNHEY and CDR2 SMNVEV (reference sequence). With V trimmed by 4 bases and J by 2 bases, 4 bases remained unmatched. This CDR3 is built from 15 residues. CDR3 in DNA: TGTGCCAGCAGTTATGGGACAGGGTTCACAGATACGCAGTATTTT. This codes for CASSYGTGFTDTQYF.

The sample holds a few counts of this clonotype. The chain has TRBV24-1 and TRBJ2-1, with 7 bases identical to TRBD2. Trimming removed 8 bases from V and 10 bases from J; junction bases left unmatched: 10. The length of the CDR3 is 13 residues. CDR1 is KGHDR, CDR2 SFDVKD, per germline. Here the CDR3 reads CATTTLGGGEQFF. CDR3 sequence (DNA): TGTGCCACCACCACCCTTGGGGGGGGAGAGCAGTTCTTC.